This T cell receptor (beta chain) was sequenced for a study of blood T cell repertoires in COVID-19. Study summary: Collection of acute and convalescent COVID-19 samples took place in the United States, Italy and Spain. PBMCs, B-cell-depleted T cells, or T cells were the source of the cDNA or gDNA that made up the material.

Per the germline V gene, CDR1 is LGHDT and CDR2 is YNNKEL (reference sequence). V lost 6 bases and J 3 bases, leaving 5 bases between the germline ends. This CDR3 comprises 11 residues. Authors' methods: For nucleated cells, counts were estimated from reference gene primer amplification. Profiling relied on immunoSEQ multiplex PCR, and the TCRdb table lists in-frame clones only, not all of them. The D gene and trimming were derived from the DNA, and the V and J assignments and clone size from that table. The sample contains under 200,000 clones, 88% of which appear only once. The sequence derives from a woman between 45 and 65 years old who had recovered from COVID-19. The sample consisted of PBMCs or T cells enriched from blood (not recorded which). V and J are TRBV3-1 (or the pseudogene TRBV3-2) and TRBJ2-5; D is uncertain. The CDR3 sequence: CASRFEETQYF. The DNA of the CDR3 is TGTGCCAGCAGATTCGAAGAGACCCAGTACTTC.